The entry below gives a single T cell receptor beta chain sequence along with its context. Its cognate antigen is unknown. This sample also contains other DNA sequences that code for the same CDR3. This record comes from a study of OX40 agonist ivuxolimab in advanced cancers. Study-level information: All patients had ivuxolimab intravenously every 2 weeks at 0.01 to 10 mg/kg. Enrolled patients in dose escalation had cancers that were hepatocellular carcinoma, melanoma, renal cell or head and neck cancer. General study results and limits: At doses 0.1 to 3.0 mg/kg, CD4+ and CD8+ clones expanded.

Sampling of blood occurred at baseline, cycle 4 day 1, and cycle 7 day 1. In germline, CDR1 is GTSNPN, CDR2 SVGIG (reference sequence). V lost 0 bases and J lost 2; bases outside the gene matches: 1. This CDR3 comprises 14 residues. Repertoires were generated with immunoSEQ multiplex PCR, while TCRdb's copy carries only in-frame clones and drops some. In the table there are around 58,000 clones, roughly 93% of which are singletons. Sequenced material: CD4+ or CD8+ T cells sorted from blood, taken in a trial of the OX40 agonist ivuxolimab. V usage is TRBV30 and J usage is TRBJ1-5, with 7 bases that match TRBD1. The source of this sequence is an adult with an advanced solid tumor such as melanoma, head and neck, liver or kidney cancer. CDR3 in DNA: TGTGCCTGGAGTGTAGGACAGGGCAATCAGCCCCAGCATTTT. Protein product: CAWSVGQGNQPQHF.